The next 7 T cell receptor beta chains were all read from a single sample in a study of T cells in Graves' hyperthyroidism and ophthalmopathy. Authors of the study amplified TCR beta CDR3 regions from RNA transcripts. TCR CDR3 regions were first amplified by RT-PCR with HTBI primers. TCRdb re-called the multiplex PCR reads through MiXCR, storing one row per CDR3 protein. The sample lists fewer than 550,000 distinct CDR3 sequences, 15% to 17% seen once, with approximately 14% in the top ten. The sequencing input was blood. The receptors stem from a woman aged 18-29 years with Graves' hyperthyroidism.

The sample holds many counts of this clonotype. The V call is TRBV2, the J call TRBJ2-1; 10 nucleotides align to TRBD2. CDR1 is SNHLY and CDR2 is FYNNEI in the germline V gene. The V and J ends lost 4 bases and 8 bases, in that order; junction bases with no gene match: 8. The CDR3 consists of 15 residues. The CDR3 DNA sequence: TGTGCCAGCAGTGTAACTAGCGGGAAGTCTTATGAGCAGTTCTTC. Translated: CASSVTSGKSYEQFF.

This clonotype appeared many times. The chain links TRBV11-2 to TRBJ2-1, with unresolved D. CDR3 length: 15 residues. Looked up from germline, CDR1 is SGHAT and CDR2 is FQNNGV. The V end lost 5 bases, the J end lost 1 base, and 12 bases lay between the germline ends. CDR3 coding DNA: TGTGCCAGCAGCCTTGCGATTAGGTCCTACAATGAGCAGTTCTTC. Its translation is CASSLAIRSYNEQFF.

This clonotype was counted many times. CDR3 region: CASSQRGRRLGSETQYF. In DNA, the CDR3 is TGTGCCAGCAGCCAAAGGGGTCGACGACTCGGATCGGAGACCCAGTACTTC. The rearrangement uses TRBV11-2 and TRBJ2-5; D is possibly TRBD1 (5 bases). The germline V gene has CDR1 SGHAT and CDR2 FQNNGV. V was pared by 5 bases and J by 5 bases, with 24 bases between. The CDR3 has 17 residues. Looking up the rest from reference TRBV11-2 and TRBJ2-5 gives the full variable domain: EAGVAQSPRYKIIEKRQSVAFWCNPISGHATLYWYQQILGQGPKLLIQFQNNGVVDDSQLPKDRFSAERLKGVDSTLKIQPAKLEDSAVYLCASSQRGRRLGSETQYFGPGTRLLVL.

In this sample, this clonotype turned up many times. The chain employs TRBV20-1 and TRBJ2-5, with D possibly matching TRBD2 (6 bases). The CDR3 length is 14 residues. V was trimmed by 0 bases and J by 2 bases, leaving 10 bases between them. Per germline, CDR1 DFQATT and CDR2 SNEGSKA (reference sequence). Here the CDR3 DNA reads TGCAGTGCTAGAGAAACAGGAGGGCAAGAGACCCAGTACTTC. It yields the protein CSARETGGQETQYF.

This clonotype came up many times. The chain is built from TRBV20-1 and TRBJ1-3, with D uncertain. Germline CDR1 is DFQATT and CDR2 is SNEGSKA (reference sequence). The CDR3 is made up of 14 amino acids. The germline V and J ends were trimmed by 3 bases and 2 bases, with 11 bases remaining between them. The CDR3 is CSARRGGTGNTIYF. The CDR3 region has the DNA TGCAGTGCTAGGAGAGGCGGCACTGGAAACACCATATATTTT.

The rearrangement joins TRBV6-1 to TRBJ2-3; D is unresolved. The CDR3 is 12 residues long. Germline CDR1 MNHNS, CDR2 SASEGT. The CDR3 loop is CAAGGESDTQYF. CDR3 DNA sequence: TGTGCGGCAGGTGGGGAATCAGATACGCAGTATTTT.

This clonotype was detected a few times. This chain joins TRBV19 and TRBJ1-2; the D is unclear. Trimming took off 5 bases at V and 0 bases at J, with 16 bases between the two ends. Germline-derived CDR1 and CDR2 are LNHDA and SQIVND (reference sequence). The CDR3 consists of 16 residues. The CDR3 is CASSGGLRPSNYGYTF. Written as DNA, the CDR3 is TGTGCCAGTAGTGGTGGACTGAGACCCTCTAACTATGGCTACACCTTC. Variable domain in full (rest from reference TRBV19 and TRBJ1-2): DGGITQSPKYLFRKEGQNVTLSCEQNLNHDAMYWYRQDPGQGLRLIYYSQIVNDFQKGDIAEGYSVSREKKESFPLTVTSAQKNPTAFYLCASSGGLRPSNYGYTFGSGTRLTVV.